This TCR beta chain was captured by sequencing in a study of shared clonotypes between healthy human individuals. Study findings and constraints: Shared clonotypes across all four donors exceeded non-shared ones in generation probability. The sharing of around 5% of naive CD4 clonotypes was seen across a few donors. Rarefaction gave evidence that sorted-subset sequencing remained incomplete despite large depth.

A word on this clone: Its antigen is currently unknown. The sample holds other DNA sequences that translate to the same CDR3.

The protocol was immunoSEQ multiplex PCR, while the TCRdb copy is restricted to in-frame clones and leaves out a portion. The sample consists of about 2.4 million clones, approximately 90% of them appearing once. V dropped 3 bases and J dropped 1; count of bases not matched to a gene: 1. The length of the CDR3 is 14 residues. Per germline, CDR1 SGHAT and CDR2 FQNNGV. The chain has TRBV11-2 and TRBJ2-3; 7 bases line up with TRBD2. The receptor comes from a man aged 18 to 29 in good health. The material sequenced was naive CD4+ T cells sorted from blood. Noted subset: CD45RA+ positively selected. CDR3 residues: CASSLGGGTDTQYF. Here the CDR3 DNA reads TGTGCCAGCAGCTTGGGAGGGGGCACAGATACGCAGTATTTT.